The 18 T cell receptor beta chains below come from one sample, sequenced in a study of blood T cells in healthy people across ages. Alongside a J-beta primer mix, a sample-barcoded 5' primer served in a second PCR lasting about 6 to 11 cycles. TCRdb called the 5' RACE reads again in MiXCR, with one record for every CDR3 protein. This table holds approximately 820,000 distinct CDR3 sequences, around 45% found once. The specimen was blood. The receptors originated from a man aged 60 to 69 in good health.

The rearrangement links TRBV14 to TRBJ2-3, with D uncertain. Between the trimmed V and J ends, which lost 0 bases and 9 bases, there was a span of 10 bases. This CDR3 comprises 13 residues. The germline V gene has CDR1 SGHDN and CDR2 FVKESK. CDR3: CASSQDWLGTQYF. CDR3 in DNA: TGTGCCAGCAGCCAAGATTGGCTTGGCACGCAGTATTTT.

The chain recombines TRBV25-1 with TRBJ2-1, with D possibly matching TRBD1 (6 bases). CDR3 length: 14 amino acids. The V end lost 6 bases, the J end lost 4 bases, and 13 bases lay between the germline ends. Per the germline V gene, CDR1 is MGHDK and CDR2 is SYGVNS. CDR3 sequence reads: CASRSYTGYNEQFF. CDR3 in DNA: TGTGCCAGCAGAAGTTATACAGGGTACAATGAGCAGTTCTTC.

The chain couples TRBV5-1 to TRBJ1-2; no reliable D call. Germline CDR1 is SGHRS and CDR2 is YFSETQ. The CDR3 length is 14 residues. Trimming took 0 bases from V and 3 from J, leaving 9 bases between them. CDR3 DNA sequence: TGCGCCAGCAGCTTGGTGGCCCTAGACTATGGCTACACCTTC. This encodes CASSLVALDYGYTF. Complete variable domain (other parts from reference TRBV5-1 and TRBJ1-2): KAGVTQTPRYLIKTRGQQVTLSCSPISGHRSVSWYQQTPGQGLQFLFEYFSETQRNKGNFPGRFSGRQFSNSRSEMNVSTLELGDSALYLCASSLVALDYGYTFGSGTRLTVV.

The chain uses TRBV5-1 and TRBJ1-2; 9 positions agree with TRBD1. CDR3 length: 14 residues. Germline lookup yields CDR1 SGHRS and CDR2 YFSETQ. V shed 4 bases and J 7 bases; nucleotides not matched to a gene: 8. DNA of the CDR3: TGCGCCAGCAGCGATAACAGGGGGCAGAGTGGCTACACCTTC. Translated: CASSDNRGQSGYTF.

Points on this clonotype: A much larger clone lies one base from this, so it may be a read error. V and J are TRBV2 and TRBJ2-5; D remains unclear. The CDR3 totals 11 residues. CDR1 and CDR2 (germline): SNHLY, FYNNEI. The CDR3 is CASGEYEVQYF. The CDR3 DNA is TGTGCCAGCGGTGAATACGAGGTCCAGTACTTC.

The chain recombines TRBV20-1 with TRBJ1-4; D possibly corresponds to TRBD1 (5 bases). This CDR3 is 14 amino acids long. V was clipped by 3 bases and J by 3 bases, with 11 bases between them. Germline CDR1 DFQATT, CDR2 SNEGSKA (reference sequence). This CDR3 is CSARIQGSNEKLFF. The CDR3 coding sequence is TGCAGTGCTAGGATTCAGGGATCTAATGAAAAACTGTTTTTT.

The CDR3 is CSARPTHGGETQYF. CDR3 sequence (DNA): TGCAGTGCCCGCCCCACCCATGGGGGGGAGACCCAGTACTTC. The V call is TRBV20-1, the J call TRBJ2-5, with D tentatively TRBD2 (6 bases). The CDR3 contains 14 residues. Germline loops: CDR1 DFQATT, CDR2 SNEGSKA (reference sequence). V lost 6 bases, J lost 5 bases, and 19 bases lay in between.

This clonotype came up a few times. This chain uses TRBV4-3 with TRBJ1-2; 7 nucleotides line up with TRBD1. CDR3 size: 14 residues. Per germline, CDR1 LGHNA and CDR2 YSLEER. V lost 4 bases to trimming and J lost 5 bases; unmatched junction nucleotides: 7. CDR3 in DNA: TGCGCCAGCAGCCCGGGACAGTCGTTTTATGGCTACACCTTC. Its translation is CASSPGQSFYGYTF.

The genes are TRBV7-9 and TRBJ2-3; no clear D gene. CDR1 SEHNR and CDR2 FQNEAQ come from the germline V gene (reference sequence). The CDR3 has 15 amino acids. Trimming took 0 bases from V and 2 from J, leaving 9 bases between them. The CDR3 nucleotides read TGTGCCAGCAGCTTAGCACAAGACACCACAGATACGCAGTATTTT. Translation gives CASSLAQDTTDTQYF.

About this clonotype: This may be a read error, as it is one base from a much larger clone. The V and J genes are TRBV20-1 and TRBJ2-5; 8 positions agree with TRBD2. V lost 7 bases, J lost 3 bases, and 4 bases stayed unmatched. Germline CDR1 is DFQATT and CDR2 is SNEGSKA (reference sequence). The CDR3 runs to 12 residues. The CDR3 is CSVGAGEETQYF. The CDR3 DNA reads TGCAGTGTTGGAGCGGGGGAAGAGACCCAGTACTTC.

The CDR3 DNA reads as TGTGCCAGCAGTTACCAGCCGAGGGGGCCGATGAACACTGAAGCTTTCTTT. It encodes CASSYQPRGPMNTEAFF. This sequence joins TRBV6-5 and TRBJ1-1; 7 bases are shared with TRBD1. This CDR3 is built from 17 residues. Trimming cost V 2 bases and J 0 bases; bases outside gene matches: 9. From germline, CDR1 is MNHEY and CDR2 SVGAGI.

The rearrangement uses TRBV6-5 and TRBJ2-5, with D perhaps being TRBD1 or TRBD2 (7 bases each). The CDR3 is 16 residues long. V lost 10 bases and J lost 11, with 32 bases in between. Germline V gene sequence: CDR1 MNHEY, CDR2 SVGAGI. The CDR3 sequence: CATYHQGGGRLNEQYF. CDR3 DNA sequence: TGTGCCACGTATCATCAGGGGGGGGGCCGTTTGAATGAGCAGTACTTC.

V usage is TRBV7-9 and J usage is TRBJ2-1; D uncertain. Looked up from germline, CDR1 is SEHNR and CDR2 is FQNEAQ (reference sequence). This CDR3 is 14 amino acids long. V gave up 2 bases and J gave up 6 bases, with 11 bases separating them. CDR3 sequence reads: CASSLSVSGNEQFF. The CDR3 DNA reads TGTGCCAGCAGCTTAAGCGTTTCCGGCAATGAGCAGTTCTTC.

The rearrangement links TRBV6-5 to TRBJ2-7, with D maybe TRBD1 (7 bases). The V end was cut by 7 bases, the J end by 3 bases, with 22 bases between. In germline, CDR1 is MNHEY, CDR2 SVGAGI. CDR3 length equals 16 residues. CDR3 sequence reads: CASNTIGQEGGYEQYF. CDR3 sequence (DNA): TGTGCCAGCAATACCATTGGACAGGAGGGAGGCTACGAGCAGTACTTC.

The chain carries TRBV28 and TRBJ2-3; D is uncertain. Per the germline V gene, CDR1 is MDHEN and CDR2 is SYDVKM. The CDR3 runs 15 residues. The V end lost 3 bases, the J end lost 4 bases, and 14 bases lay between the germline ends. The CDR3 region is CASSFGGSEADTQYF. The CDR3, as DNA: TGTGCCAGCAGTTTTGGTGGCAGCGAGGCAGATACGCAGTATTTT.

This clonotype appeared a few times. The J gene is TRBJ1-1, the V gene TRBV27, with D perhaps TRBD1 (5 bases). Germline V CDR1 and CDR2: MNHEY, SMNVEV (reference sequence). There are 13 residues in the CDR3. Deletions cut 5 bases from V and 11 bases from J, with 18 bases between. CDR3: CASSQTQDGRAFF. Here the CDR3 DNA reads TGTGCCAGCAGTCAAACACAGGACGGGCGCGCTTTCTTT.

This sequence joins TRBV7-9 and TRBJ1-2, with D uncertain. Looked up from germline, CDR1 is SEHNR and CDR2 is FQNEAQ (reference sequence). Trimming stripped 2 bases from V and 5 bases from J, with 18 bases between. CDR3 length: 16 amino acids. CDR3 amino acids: CASSLLAGITGYGYTF. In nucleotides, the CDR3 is TGTGCCAGCAGCTTATTAGCGGGAATAACGGGATATGGCTACACCTTC.

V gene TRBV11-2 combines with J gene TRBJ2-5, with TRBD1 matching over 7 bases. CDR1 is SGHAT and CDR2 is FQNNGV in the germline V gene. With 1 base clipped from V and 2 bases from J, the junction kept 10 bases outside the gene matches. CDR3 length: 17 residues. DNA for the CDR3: TGTGCCAGCAGCTTAGTTCGCTTAGGGGGCCCTCAAGAGACCCAGTACTTC. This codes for CASSLVRLGGPQETQYF.